This T cell receptor (beta chain) was identified during a study of a mutant IDH1 vaccine in newly diagnosed glioma. As regards this clone: The antigen is not known.

Time point in this sample: week 47, end of study. Vaccination used 300 ug of mutant IDH1 20-mer peptide per dose, with topical imiquimod. Method: immunoSEQ multiplex PCR; TCRdb's copy keeps in-frame clones and lacks some. This table has tens of thousands of clones, approximately 80% appearing once. The receptor's source is a woman aged 35 to 49 with glioma. Some clones in this sample may be carry-over from other donors' samples. Sequencing was performed on PBMCs, taken from a glioma patient whose treatment included an IDH1 peptide vaccine.

The CDR3 nucleotides read TGTGCCAGCAGTTACTCTGTCCGGACAGGGTCCACTGAAGCTTTCTTT. Its translation: CASSYSVRTGSTEAFF. The V gene is TRBV6-5, the J gene TRBJ1-1; 8 bases align to TRBD1. Germline V gene data show CDR1 as MNHEY and CDR2 as SVGAGI. This CDR3 has 16 residues. The V gene end was trimmed by 0 bases and the J gene end by 4 bases; junction bases not matched to a gene: 7.